This note documents a single TCR beta chain sequence. The table came from immunoSEQ multiplex PCR; TCRdb's copy has only in-frame clones and leaves some out. The repertoire holds 190,000 or so clones, with about 87% as singletons. The CDR3 is 18 amino acids. The J segment lost 4 bases and the V segment lost 1 base, leaving 12 bases of the junction unmatched. Germline-derived CDR1 and CDR2 are SEHNR and FQNEAQ (reference sequence). Participant-reported clinical history was the basis for cohort assignment. In Cohort 3, a recovered donor had either two negative PCRs, clearance, or symptom resolution. This specimen belongs to a study of blood T cell repertoires in COVID-19.

The rearrangement joins TRBV7-9 to TRBJ2-3; 9 nucleotides agree with TRBD2. The clonotype was recovered from a young man who had recovered from COVID-19. Sequencing was done on a sample of PBMCs or T cells enriched from blood (not recorded which). DNA for the CDR3: TGTGCCAGCAGCTTAGTTCGGTTAGCGGGAGAGGGGGCAGATACGCAGTATTTT. Its protein product is CASSLVRLAGEGADTQYF.